A single count supports the clone carrying this T cell receptor beta chain. The Seattle patients, enrolled during active infection, were followed longitudinally. The method was immunoSEQ multiplex PCR; TCRdb's version includes in-frame clones alone and lacks a portion of them. Of under 70,000 clones listed, about 87% are singletons. Germline CDR1 and CDR2: GTSNPN and SVGIG (reference sequence). V lost 2 bases to trimming and J lost 6 bases, with 16 bases between them. This CDR3 has 14 residues. This entry is derived from a study of blood T cell repertoires in COVID-19. This TCR came from a woman aged 60-75 years with COVID-19, enrolled during active disease. V gene TRBV30 combines with J gene TRBJ1-2, with D possibly being TRBD1 (6 bases). Sequenced input: peripheral blood. In DNA, the CDR3 is TGTGCCTGGAGTCTCGACAGGAAGGGCCATGGCTACACCTTC. Translating gives CAWSLDRKGHGYTF.